This is a list of T cell receptor beta chains from one sample in a study of CXCR3-negative and CXCR3-positive naive CD8 T cells. TCRdb re-called the 5' RACE reads and gives one entry per CDR3 protein, without DNA. This listing includes 50,000 to 60,000 distinct CDR3 sequences. Sequenced material: naive CXCR3- CD8+ T cells from blood. These receptors all come from a human donor in good health. Some clones in this sample may be carry-over from other donors' samples. The CDR3 runs from the conserved cysteine through the conserved F or W. The order of the fields is clone size, J gene, V gene, CDR3 protein. Clone size is stated in some rows and not others, as once, few, many or a class when expanded.

clone_size: .; j_call: TRBJ1-6; v_call: TRBV18; cdr3_aa: CASSPGQSFYNSPLHF
clone_size: .; j_call: TRBJ1-2; v_call: TRBV12-3/TRBV12-4; cdr3_aa: CASSWDVRVDADGYTF
clone_size: .; j_call: TRBJ1-1; v_call: TRBV4-3; cdr3_aa: CASSQETGVNTEAFF
clone_size: .; j_call: TRBJ2-1; v_call: TRBV20-1; cdr3_aa: CSARDDAGGPIEGYEQFF
clone_size: .; j_call: TRBJ2-7; v_call: TRBV21-1; cdr3_aa: CASIVPGTESSYEQYF
clone_size: .; j_call: TRBJ2-7; v_call: TRBV5-1; cdr3_aa: CASSLAGQEKYEQYF
clone_size: .; j_call: TRBJ2-7; v_call: TRBV29-1; cdr3_aa: CSIRGTDYYEQYF
clone_size: .; j_call: TRBJ2-7; v_call: TRBV28; cdr3_aa: CASSFRGQTYEQYF
clone_size: .; j_call: TRBJ1-1; v_call: TRBV4-1; cdr3_aa: CAGSQAGFERNTEAFF
clone_size: .; j_call: TRBJ2-3; v_call: TRBV6-2/TRBV6-3; cdr3_aa: CASSYGVAGTQYF
clone_size: .; j_call: TRBJ2-1; v_call: TRBV27; cdr3_aa: CASGDVNYNEQFF
clone_size: .; j_call: TRBJ1-1; v_call: TRBV28; cdr3_aa: CASMGIMNTEAFF
clone_size: .; j_call: TRBJ2-5; v_call: TRBV29-1; cdr3_aa: CSVRTEETQYF
clone_size: .; j_call: TRBJ2-7; v_call: TRBV10-3; cdr3_aa: CAISDAQDTGEQYF
clone_size: .; j_call: TRBJ2-3; v_call: TRBV7-8; cdr3_aa: CASYGAGGEADTQYF
clone_size: .; j_call: TRBJ1-1; v_call: TRBV7-9; cdr3_aa: CASSRSLSPEAFF
clone_size: .; j_call: TRBJ2-2; v_call: TRBV3-1; cdr3_aa: CASSQGGAGEQFF
clone_size: .; j_call: TRBJ2-5; v_call: TRBV4-3; cdr3_aa: CASSHGGQSRETQYF
clone_size: .; j_call: TRBJ1-2; v_call: TRBV5-1; cdr3_aa: CASRDQTQGLETNYGYTF
clone_size: .; j_call: TRBJ2-5; v_call: TRBV13; cdr3_aa: CASSRLEGETQYF
clone_size: .; j_call: TRBJ2-1; v_call: TRBV15; cdr3_aa: CATSRDPAGGSYNEQFF
clone_size: .; j_call: TRBJ2-7; v_call: TRBV29-1; cdr3_aa: CSVRYGEYSSYEQYF
clone_size: .; j_call: TRBJ2-7; v_call: TRBV5-1; cdr3_aa: CASSFRGEHNEQYF
clone_size: .; j_call: TRBJ2-6; v_call: TRBV7-6; cdr3_aa: CASSPDSPYSGANVLTF
clone_size: .; j_call: TRBJ2-1; v_call: TRBV13; cdr3_aa: CASRITGGNEQFF
clone_size: .; j_call: TRBJ2-7; v_call: TRBV18; cdr3_aa: CASSPVDRESYEQYF
clone_size: .; j_call: TRBJ1-6; v_call: TRBV20-1; cdr3_aa: CSARDYGHLDSPLHF
clone_size: .; j_call: TRBJ2-7; v_call: TRBV7-9; cdr3_aa: CASSSPRGEQYF
clone_size: .; j_call: TRBJ2-6; v_call: TRBV29-1; cdr3_aa: CSVQVGSSGANVLTF
clone_size: .; j_call: TRBJ2-7; v_call: TRBV12-3/TRBV12-4; cdr3_aa: CASSGDTYYEQYF
clone_size: .; j_call: TRBJ2-1; v_call: TRBV10-3; cdr3_aa: CAISESGQGSLNEQFF
clone_size: medium-sized; j_call: TRBJ2-7; v_call: TRBV4-1; cdr3_aa: CASSQDLPRTYEQYF
clone_size: .; j_call: TRBJ1-5; v_call: TRBV5-5; cdr3_aa: CASSLGSPQPQHF
clone_size: .; j_call: TRBJ2-7; v_call: TRBV4-2; cdr3_aa: CASSHSERGGDYEQYF
clone_size: .; j_call: TRBJ2-2; v_call: TRBV29-1; cdr3_aa: CSAQSDTGELFF
clone_size: .; j_call: TRBJ2-6; v_call: TRBV27; cdr3_aa: CASSFRREGANVLTF
clone_size: .; j_call: TRBJ1-2; v_call: TRBV12-3/TRBV12-4; cdr3_aa: CASSLDKGYYGYTF
clone_size: .; j_call: TRBJ2-3; v_call: TRBV27; cdr3_aa: CASSLLFADTQYF
clone_size: .; j_call: TRBJ2-3; v_call: TRBV29-1; cdr3_aa: CSVEGGDGPSMFVDTQYF
clone_size: .; j_call: TRBJ2-4; v_call: TRBV18; cdr3_aa: CASSPMEAGQNIQYF
clone_size: .; j_call: TRBJ2-3; v_call: TRBV2; cdr3_aa: CASILAGSTDTQYF
clone_size: .; j_call: TRBJ2-7; v_call: TRBV6-2/TRBV6-3; cdr3_aa: CASTGVATYEQYF
clone_size: .; j_call: TRBJ1-1; v_call: TRBV4-2; cdr3_aa: CASSQVLSGGLAEAFF
clone_size: .; j_call: TRBJ1-2; v_call: TRBV29-1; cdr3_aa: CSVVMPLGSMNSGYTF
clone_size: .; j_call: TRBJ2-5; v_call: TRBV21-1; cdr3_aa: CASTSPGLYYLRETQYF
clone_size: .; j_call: TRBJ2-3; v_call: TRBV4-3; cdr3_aa: CASRDRWRSTDTQYF
clone_size: .; j_call: TRBJ2-7; v_call: TRBV14; cdr3_aa: CASSQFSGVYEQYF
clone_size: .; j_call: TRBJ2-1; v_call: TRBV5-4; cdr3_aa: CASSPILAGGLSRYNEQFF
clone_size: .; j_call: TRBJ1-4; v_call: TRBV5-1; cdr3_aa: CASSSGQTNEKLFF
clone_size: .; j_call: TRBJ2-2; v_call: TRBV12-5; cdr3_aa: CASGLVVGELFF
clone_size: .; j_call: TRBJ2-2; v_call: TRBV4-3; cdr3_aa: CASSRQGNTGELFF